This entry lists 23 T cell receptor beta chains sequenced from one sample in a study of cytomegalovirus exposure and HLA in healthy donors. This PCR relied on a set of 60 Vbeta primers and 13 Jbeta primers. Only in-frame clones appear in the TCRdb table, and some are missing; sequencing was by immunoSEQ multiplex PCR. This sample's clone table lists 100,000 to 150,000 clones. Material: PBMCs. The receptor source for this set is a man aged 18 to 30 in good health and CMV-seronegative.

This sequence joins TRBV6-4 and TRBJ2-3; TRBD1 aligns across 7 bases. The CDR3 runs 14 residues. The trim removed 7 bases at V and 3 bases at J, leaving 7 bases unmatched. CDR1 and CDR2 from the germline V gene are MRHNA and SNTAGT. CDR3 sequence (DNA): TGTGCCAGCATAAGGGGGCCGGGAACAGATACGCAGTATTTT. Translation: CASIRGPGTDTQYF.

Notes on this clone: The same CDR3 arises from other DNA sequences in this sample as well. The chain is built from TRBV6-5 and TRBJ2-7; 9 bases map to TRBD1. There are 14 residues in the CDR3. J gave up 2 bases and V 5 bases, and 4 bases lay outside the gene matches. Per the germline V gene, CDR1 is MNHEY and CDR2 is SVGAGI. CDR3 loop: CASSQGTGPYEQYF. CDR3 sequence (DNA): TGTGCCAGCAGTCAGGGGACAGGGCCCTACGAGCAGTACTTC.

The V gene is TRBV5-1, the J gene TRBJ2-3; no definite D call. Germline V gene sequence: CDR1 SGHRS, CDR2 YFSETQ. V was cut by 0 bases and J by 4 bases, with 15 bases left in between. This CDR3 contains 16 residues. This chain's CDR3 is CASSLAAWVQADTQYF. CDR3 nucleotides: TGCGCCAGCAGCTTGGCCGCGTGGGTCCAGGCAGATACGCAGTATTTT.

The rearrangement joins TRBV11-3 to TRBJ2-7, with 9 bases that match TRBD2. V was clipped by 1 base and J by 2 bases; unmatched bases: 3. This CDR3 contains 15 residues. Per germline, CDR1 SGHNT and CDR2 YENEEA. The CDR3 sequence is CASSLGLAGPYEQYF. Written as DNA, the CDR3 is TGTGCCAGCAGCTTAGGGCTAGCGGGGCCCTACGAGCAGTACTTC.

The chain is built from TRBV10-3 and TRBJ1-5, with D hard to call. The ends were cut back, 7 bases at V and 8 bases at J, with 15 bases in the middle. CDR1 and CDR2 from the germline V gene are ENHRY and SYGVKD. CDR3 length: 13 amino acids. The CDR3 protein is CAITPRPQEPQHF. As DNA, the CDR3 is TGTGCCATCACCCCCAGGCCCCAGGAGCCCCAGCATTTT.

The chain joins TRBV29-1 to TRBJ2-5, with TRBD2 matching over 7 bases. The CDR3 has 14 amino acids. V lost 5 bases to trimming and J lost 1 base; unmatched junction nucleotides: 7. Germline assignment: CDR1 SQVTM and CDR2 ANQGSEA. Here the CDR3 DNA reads TGCAGCGTTCGGAGCGGGGCGGCCCAAGAGACCCAGTACTTC. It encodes CSVRSGAAQETQYF. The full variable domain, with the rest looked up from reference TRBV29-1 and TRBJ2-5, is SAVISQKPSRDICQRGTSLTIQCQVDSQVTMMFWYRQQPGQSLTLIATANQGSEATYESGFVIDKFPISRPNLTFSTLTVSNMSPEDSSIYLCSVRSGAAQETQYFGPGTRLLVL.

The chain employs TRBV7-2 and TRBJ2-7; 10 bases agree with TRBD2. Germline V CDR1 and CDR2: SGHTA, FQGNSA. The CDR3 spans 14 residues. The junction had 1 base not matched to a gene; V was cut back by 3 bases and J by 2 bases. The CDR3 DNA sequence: TGTGCCAGCAGCTTGAGCGGGAGGGCCTACGAGCAGTACTTC. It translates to CASSLSGRAYEQYF.

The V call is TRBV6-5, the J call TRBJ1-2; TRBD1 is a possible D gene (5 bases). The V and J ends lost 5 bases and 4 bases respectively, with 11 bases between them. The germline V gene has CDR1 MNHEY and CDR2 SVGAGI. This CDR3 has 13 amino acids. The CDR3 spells CASSESGIYGYTF. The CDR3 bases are TGTGCCAGCAGTGAGTCAGGGATCTATGGCTACACCTTC.

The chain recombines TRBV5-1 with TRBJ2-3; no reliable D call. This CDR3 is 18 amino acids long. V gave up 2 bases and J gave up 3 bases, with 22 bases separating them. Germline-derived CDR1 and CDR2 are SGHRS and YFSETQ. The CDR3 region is CASSFVRGTNSYTDTQYF. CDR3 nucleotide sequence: TGCGCCAGCAGCTTTGTTCGCGGAACCAACTCTTATACAGATACGCAGTATTTT.

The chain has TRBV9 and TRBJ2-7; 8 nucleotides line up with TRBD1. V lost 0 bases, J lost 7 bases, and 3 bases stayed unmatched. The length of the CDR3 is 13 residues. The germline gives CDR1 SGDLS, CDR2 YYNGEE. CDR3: CASSVGQGREQYF. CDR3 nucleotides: TGTGCCAGCAGCGTAGGACAGGGGCGGGAGCAGTACTTC. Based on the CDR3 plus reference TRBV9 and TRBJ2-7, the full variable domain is DSGVTQTPKHLITATGQRVTLRCSPRSGDLSVYWYQQSLDQGLQFLIQYYNGEERAKGNILERFSAQQFPDLHSELNLSSLELGDSALYFCASSVGQGREQYFGPGTRLTVT.

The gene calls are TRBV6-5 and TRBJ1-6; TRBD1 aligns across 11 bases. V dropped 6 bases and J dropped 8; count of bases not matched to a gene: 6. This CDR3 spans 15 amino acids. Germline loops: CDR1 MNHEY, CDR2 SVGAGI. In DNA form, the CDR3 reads TGTGCCAGCAGCCCCGGACAGGGGGCTTATTCACCCCTCCACTTT. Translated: CASSPGQGAYSPLHF.

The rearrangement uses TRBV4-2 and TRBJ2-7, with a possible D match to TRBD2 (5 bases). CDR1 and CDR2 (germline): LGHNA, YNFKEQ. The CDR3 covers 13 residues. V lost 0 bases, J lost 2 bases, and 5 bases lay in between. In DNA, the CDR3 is TGTGCCAGCAGCCAAGAGGGAGCCTACGAGCAGTACTTC. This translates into CASSQEGAYEQYF.

CDR3 nucleotides: TGTGCCACGGGAGGCGGAAACTCTGGAAACACCATATATTTT. Its protein product is CATGGGNSGNTIYF. V and J are TRBV10-3 and TRBJ1-3, with D unclear. V shed 10 bases and J shed 0 bases, with 13 bases lying between them. The germline V gene encodes CDR1 ENHRY and CDR2 SYGVKD. This CDR3 has 14 residues.

The CDR3 DNA is TGCGCCAGCAGCTTGGTGGCAGGCCGTTACGAGCAGTACTTC. It specifies CASSLVAGRYEQYF. The rearrangement links TRBV5-1 to TRBJ2-7, with unresolved D. Trimming cost V 0 bases and J 4 bases, with 11 bases left between them. The CDR3 loop spans 14 amino acids. Germline V CDR1 and CDR2: SGHRS, YFSETQ.

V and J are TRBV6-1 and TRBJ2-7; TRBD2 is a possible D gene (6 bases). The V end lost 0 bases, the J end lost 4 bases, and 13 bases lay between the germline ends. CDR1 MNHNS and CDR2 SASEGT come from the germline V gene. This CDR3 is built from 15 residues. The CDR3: CASSEAAGGGYEQYF. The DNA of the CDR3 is TGTGCCAGCAGTGAAGCGGCAGGTGGGGGGTACGAGCAGTACTTC.

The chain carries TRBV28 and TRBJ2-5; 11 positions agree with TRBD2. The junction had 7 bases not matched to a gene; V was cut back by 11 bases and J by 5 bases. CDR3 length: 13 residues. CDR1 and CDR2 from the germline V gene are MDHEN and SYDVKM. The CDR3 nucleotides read TGTGCCGCTGCGACTAGCGGGATTGAGACCCAGTACTTC. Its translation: CAAATSGIETQYF.

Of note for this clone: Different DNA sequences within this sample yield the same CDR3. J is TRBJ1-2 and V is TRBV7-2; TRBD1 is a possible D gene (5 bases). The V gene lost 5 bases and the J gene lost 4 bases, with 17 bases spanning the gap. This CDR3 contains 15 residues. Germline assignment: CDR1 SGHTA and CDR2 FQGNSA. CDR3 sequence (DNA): TGTGCCAGCAGCCTTGGGCCCGACAGCTCCTATGGCTACACCTTC. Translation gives CASSLGPDSSYGYTF.

The CDR3 coding sequence is TGTGCCAGCAGCCTATCGGCGGACTATGGCTACACCTTC. This codes for CASSLSADYGYTF. V gene TRBV5-6 combines with J gene TRBJ1-2, with unresolved D. Trimming removed 4 bases at V and 3 bases at J, with 10 bases between. The CDR3 spans 13 residues. Per germline, CDR1 SGHDT and CDR2 YYEEEE.

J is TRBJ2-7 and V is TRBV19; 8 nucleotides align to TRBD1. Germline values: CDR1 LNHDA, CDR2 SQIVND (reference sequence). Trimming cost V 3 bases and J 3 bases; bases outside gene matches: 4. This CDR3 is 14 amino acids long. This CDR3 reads CASSMGTGGYEQYF. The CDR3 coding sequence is TGTGCCAGTAGTATGGGGACAGGCGGCTACGAGCAGTACTTC.

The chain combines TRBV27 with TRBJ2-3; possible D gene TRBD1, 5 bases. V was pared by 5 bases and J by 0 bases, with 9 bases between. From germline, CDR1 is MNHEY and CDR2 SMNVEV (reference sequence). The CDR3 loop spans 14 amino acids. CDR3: CASSTQESTDTQYF. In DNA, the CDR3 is TGTGCCAGCAGTACACAGGAGAGCACAGATACGCAGTATTTT.

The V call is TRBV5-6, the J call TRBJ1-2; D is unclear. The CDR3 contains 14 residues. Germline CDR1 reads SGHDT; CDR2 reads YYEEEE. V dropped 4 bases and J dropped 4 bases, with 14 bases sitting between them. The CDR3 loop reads CASSLLTERYGYTF. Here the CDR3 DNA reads TGTGCCAGCAGCCTGTTGACCGAGCGCTATGGCTACACCTTC. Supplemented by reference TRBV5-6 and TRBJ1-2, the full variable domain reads DAGVTQSPTHLIKTRGQQVTLRCSPKSGHDTVSWYQQALGQGPQFIFQYYEEEERQRGNFPDRFSGHQFPNYSSELNVNALLLGDSALYLCASSLLTERYGYTFGSGTRLTVV.

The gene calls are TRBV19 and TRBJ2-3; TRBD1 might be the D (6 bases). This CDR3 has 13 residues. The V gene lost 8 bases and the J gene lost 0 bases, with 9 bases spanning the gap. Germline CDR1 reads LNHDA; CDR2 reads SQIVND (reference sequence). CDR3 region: CASGQLSTDTQYF. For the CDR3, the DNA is TGTGCCAGTGGACAGCTTAGCACAGATACGCAGTATTTT.

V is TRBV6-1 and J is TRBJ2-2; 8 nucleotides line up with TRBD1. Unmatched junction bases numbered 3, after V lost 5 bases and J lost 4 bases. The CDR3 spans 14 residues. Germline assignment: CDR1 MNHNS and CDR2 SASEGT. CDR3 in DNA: TGTGCCAGCAGTCTTACAGGGGGCACCGGGGAGCTGTTTTTT. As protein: CASSLTGGTGELFF.